These 12 T cell receptor beta chains were all obtained from the same sample, sequenced in a study of T-cell memory formation after mild COVID-19. TCRdb reprocessed the 5' RACE reads with MiXCR, giving one entry per CDR3 protein. The sample lists roughly 110,000 distinct CDR3 sequences; around 14% were seen once. Sequenced input: PBMCs or a T cell subset sorted from them (not recorded which). These receptors were obtained from a man between 18 and 35 years old who had mild COVID-19 (a few samples of this study predate the infection). Cell type and time point are not known.

The chain joins TRBV29-1 to TRBJ1-4; possible D gene TRBD1, 5 bases. Germline CDR1 SQVTM, CDR2 ANQGSEA. V dropped 5 bases and J dropped 7 bases, with 14 bases sitting between them. The CDR3 length is 13 residues. In nucleotides, the CDR3 is TGCAGCGTTCCGGGCAGGGTGGCTGAAAAACTGTTTTTT. It is translated as CSVPGRVAEKLFF.

This clonotype has a handful of counts. This sequence joins TRBV6-1 and TRBJ2-5; 7 nucleotides line up with TRBD1. Losses at the gene ends were 8 bases for V and 5 bases for J; bases not matched to a gene: 11. The germline V gene has CDR1 MNHNS and CDR2 SASEGT. This CDR3 has 14 residues. CDR3 nucleotides: TGTGCCAGCGGGGACGAGGGGGCGTTGGAGACCCAGTACTTC. This gives the protein CASGDEGALETQYF.

The gene calls are TRBV11-2 and TRBJ2-7; weak D call: TRBD1 (6 bases). Looked up from germline, CDR1 is SGHAT and CDR2 is FQNNGV. This CDR3 has 13 amino acids. V gave up 5 bases and J gave up 7 bases, with 15 bases separating them. The CDR3 region is CASSQSGTPEQYV. CDR3 in DNA: TGTGCCAGCAGCCAATCCGGGACACCGGAGCAGTACGTC.

This clonotype appeared a few times. The chain is built from TRBV3-1 and TRBJ1-2; D may be TRBD1 (5 bases). Germline lookup yields CDR1 LGHDT and CDR2 YNNKEL (reference sequence). Trimming left V 4 bases short and J 4 bases short, with 19 bases between. This CDR3 spans 16 amino acids. The DNA of the CDR3 is TGTGCCAGCAGCCTAAAATCCGGGACGAAGCTCTATGGCTACACCTTC. Translating gives CASSLKSGTKLYGYTF.

This clonotype was counted between two and nine times. The chain employs TRBV6-2 or TRBV6-3 and TRBJ2-7, with D possibly being TRBD2 (6 bases). Per germline, CDR1 MNHEY and CDR2 SVGEGT. Trimming took off 2 bases at V and 7 bases at J, with 15 bases between the two ends. CDR3 length equals 14 residues. CDR3 residues: CASSYRHGEEEQYF. The CDR3 nucleotides read TGTGCCAGCAGTTACCGACACGGGGAGGAGGAGCAGTACTTC.

The chain recombines TRBV7-2 with TRBJ1-2; the D gene is possibly TRBD1 (5 bases). The CDR3 spans 14 residues. Per germline, CDR1 SGHTA and CDR2 FQGNSA. V was clipped by 4 bases and J by 4 bases, with 13 bases between them. The CDR3 reads CASSSPAGVYGYTF. The CDR3 DNA reads as TGTGCCAGCAGCTCCCCGGCGGGGGTCTATGGCTACACCTTC.

This clonotype was recorded a few times. V is TRBV4-1 and J is TRBJ1-5, with 11 bases identical to TRBD1. The CDR3 runs to 14 residues. Germline assignment: CDR1 MGHRA and CDR2 YSYEKL. V lost 4 bases and J lost 7; bases outside the gene matches: 3. CDR3: CASSPGDRGQPQHF. In DNA form, the CDR3 reads TGCGCCAGCAGCCCGGGGGACAGGGGGCAGCCCCAGCATTTT.

There are many counts of this clonotype. The chain joins TRBV4-1 to TRBJ2-1, with a tentative D call TRBD2 (5 bases). Trimming left V 3 bases short and J 7 bases short, with 13 bases between. CDR1 is MGHRA, CDR2 YSYEKL, per germline. CDR3 length equals 14 residues. The CDR3 bases are TGCGCCAGCAGCCACGTTGGACTCATGAATGAGCAGTTCTTC. Translation gives CASSHVGLMNEQFF.

This clonotype was found a few times. The chain uses TRBV20-1 and TRBJ2-5, with TRBD1 matching over 10 bases. Germline loops: CDR1 DFQATT, CDR2 SNEGSKA (reference sequence). The CDR3 loop spans 17 amino acids. V gave up 1 base and J gave up 2 bases; unmatched junction bases: 10. The CDR3 DNA is TGCAGTGCTAGAGGCGGACAGGGGGACCTAGGACAAGAGACCCAGTACTTC. As protein: CSARGGQGDLGQETQYF.

The CDR3, as DNA: TGTGCCAGCAGTTACTCGACCAGGGGAGGTTTTTCACCCCTCCACTTT. Its translation: CASSYSTRGGFSPLHF. The rearrangement links TRBV6-5 to TRBJ1-6; possible D gene TRBD1, 6 bases. CDR1 MNHEY and CDR2 SVGAGI come from the germline V gene. Trimming took off 0 bases at V and 9 bases at J, with 15 bases between the two ends. This CDR3 has 16 amino acids.

This clonotype has just a few counts. V is TRBV20-1 and J is TRBJ2-2; 14 bases match TRBD2. J gave up 0 bases and V 1 base, and 7 bases lay outside the gene matches. This CDR3 contains 19 residues. Germline V CDR1 and CDR2: DFQATT, SNEGSKA (reference sequence). DNA for the CDR3: TGCAGTGCTAGAGTACAGGGACTAGCGGGGGAGGCGAACACCGGGGAGCTGTTTTTT. Translated: CSARVQGLAGEANTGELFF.

This clonotype came up many times. The chain couples TRBV27 to TRBJ1-1; D gene unclear. Germline V lookup: CDR1 MNHEY, CDR2 SMNVEV (reference sequence). Trimming stripped 6 bases from V and 1 base from J, with 3 bases between. This CDR3 is built from 11 residues. The DNA of the CDR3 is TGTGCCAGCAGGAAGAACACTGAAGCTTTCTTT. Translating gives CASRKNTEAFF.